The 15 T cell receptor beta chains below come from one sample, sequenced in a study of shared T cell receptors in the human thymus. The assay was immunoSEQ multiplex PCR, and TCRdb's table has in-frame clones only and misses some. The sample has 700,000 to 750,000 clones, approximately 83% seen once; the top ten hold under 0.012%. The data were also submitted as part of a second study, on human thymus T cells.

Specimen: thymocytes. These receptors were taken from a girl less than two years old with a congenital heart defect.

The chain joins TRBV7-2 to TRBJ1-2; possible D gene TRBD1, 5 bases. Trimming shortened V by 5 bases and J by 0 bases, and 13 bases separated the two germline ends. CDR1 SGHTA and CDR2 FQGNSA come from the germline V gene. The CDR3 spans 15 residues. This chain's CDR3 is CASSPGEGANYGYTF. The CDR3 region has the DNA TGTGCCAGCAGCCCGGGGGAGGGCGCTAACTATGGCTACACCTTC.

The DNA for the CDR3 is TGTGCCAGTAGGTTCCGGGACAGGGCGGGAGATACGCAGTATTTT. Its translation is CASRFRDRAGDTQYF. The chain is built from TRBV19 and TRBJ2-3; 9 bases match TRBD1. Germline assignment: CDR1 LNHDA and CDR2 SQIVND (reference sequence). The CDR3 spans 15 residues. V gave up 6 bases and J gave up 5 bases; unmatched junction bases: 9.

This chain joins TRBV13 and TRBJ2-5; 8 nucleotides match TRBD1. The ends lost 4 bases at V and 1 base at J; junction bases unmatched: 5. The germline V gene has CDR1 PRHDT and CDR2 FYEKMQ (reference sequence). This CDR3 spans 15 amino acids. Here the CDR3 reads CASSSWDRPQETQYF. CDR3 coding DNA: TGTGCCAGCAGCTCCTGGGACAGGCCCCAAGAGACCCAGTACTTC.

The gene calls are TRBV29-1 and TRBJ1-2; 12 bases match TRBD1. CDR1 is SQVTM, CDR2 ANQGSEA, per germline. This CDR3 contains 15 residues. Losses at the gene ends were 4 bases for V and 3 bases for J; bases not matched to a gene: 6. The CDR3 DNA sequence: TGCAGCGTTGCAGGGGACAGGGGGCCCGACTATGGCTACACCTTC. It specifies CSVAGDRGPDYGYTF.

The chain has TRBV6-1 and TRBJ1-1, with 8 bases matching TRBD1. Trimming took 5 bases from V and 5 from J; bases not matched to a gene: 10. The germline V gene encodes CDR1 MNHNS and CDR2 SASEGT. CDR3 size: 15 residues. CDR3 in amino acids: CASSTEGQGRTEAFF. The CDR3 DNA reads TGTGCCAGCAGTACCGAAGGACAGGGTCGGACTGAAGCTTTCTTT.

The chain carries TRBV10-3 and TRBJ1-1; TRBD1 aligns across 7 bases. Germline CDR1 reads ENHRY; CDR2 reads SYGVKD. The CDR3 contains 16 residues. Trimming took 7 bases from V and 0 from J; bases not matched to a gene: 11. CDR3 in amino acids: CAITELLQGLNTEAFF. The DNA of the CDR3 is TGTGCCATCACCGAACTTTTACAGGGGCTGAACACTGAAGCTTTCTTT.

This chain connects TRBV19 to TRBJ1-1; no firm D call. Germline CDR1 is LNHDA and CDR2 is SQIVND (reference sequence). This CDR3 region has 17 residues. The V gene lost 4 bases and the J gene lost 1 base, with 19 bases spanning the gap. This CDR3 is CASSTPVRVRGNTEAFF. The CDR3 bases are TGTGCCAGTAGTACCCCCGTGCGGGTGAGAGGGAACACTGAAGCTTTCTTT.

CDR3 residues: CASSLAPRPRQGLNTGELFF. The CDR3 DNA is TGTGCCAGCAGCTTAGCGCCTCGCCCTAGACAGGGGCTGAACACCGGGGAGCTGTTTTTT. The chain joins TRBV7-6 to TRBJ2-2, with 8 bases that match TRBD1. CDR3 length equals 20 residues. The germline V gene has CDR1 SGHVS and CDR2 FNYEAQ. The V and J ends lost 0 bases and 1 base, in that order; junction bases with no gene match: 13.

The rearrangement uses TRBV15 and TRBJ2-7; 7 bases are a match to TRBD1. The trim removed 0 bases at V and 4 bases at J, leaving 15 bases unmatched. Germline V CDR1 and CDR2: LNHNV, YYDKDF (reference sequence). The CDR3 totals 18 residues. DNA of the CDR3: TGTGCCACCAGCAGAGATGATCTAACGACAGGGAAAATATACGAGCAGTACTTC. It yields the protein CATSRDDLTTGKIYEQYF.

The V call is TRBV5-1, the J call TRBJ1-2, with TRBD1 identical over 10 bases. Trimming cost V 2 bases and J 4 bases; bases outside gene matches: 5. CDR1 is SGHRS and CDR2 is YFSETQ in the germline V gene. This CDR3 is 15 amino acids long. The CDR3 reads CASSFGTGVGYGYTF. The CDR3 region has the DNA TGCGCCAGCAGCTTCGGGACAGGGGTTGGCTATGGCTACACCTTC. Using reference TRBV5-1 and TRBJ1-2 for the parts outside the CDR3, the full variable domain is KAGVTQTPRYLIKTRGQQVTLSCSPISGHRSVSWYQQTPGQGLQFLFEYFSETQRNKGNFPGRFSGRQFSNSRSEMNVSTLELGDSALYLCASSFGTGVGYGYTFGSGTRLTVV.

This chain joins TRBV27 and TRBJ2-6, with TRBD1 identical over 10 bases. Germline V gives CDR1 MNHEY, CDR2 SMNVEV (reference sequence). The length of the CDR3 is 17 residues. Losses at the gene ends were 6 bases for V and 1 base for J; bases not matched to a gene: 6. The CDR3: CASRPGQGWSGANVLTF. Here the CDR3 DNA reads TGTGCCAGCAGACCGGGACAGGGGTGGTCTGGGGCCAACGTCCTGACTTTC.

The rearrangement joins TRBV7-8 to TRBJ1-1; TRBD1 aligns across 10 bases. The CDR3 extends over 16 amino acids. V lost 4 bases and J lost 10; bases outside the gene matches: 15. The germline gives CDR1 SGHVS, CDR2 FQNEAQ. This CDR3 reads CASSSYGTGAASTAFF. CDR3 nucleotides: TGTGCCAGCAGCTCTTATGGGACAGGGGCCGCCTCGACAGCTTTCTTT.

V is TRBV2 and J is TRBJ1-2, with D tentatively TRBD1 (5 bases). Trimming removed 7 bases from V and 6 bases from J, with 18 bases in between. The CDR3 runs to 14 residues. Germline CDR1 and CDR2: SNHLY and FYNNEI. The CDR3 loop reads CASNEPAGLDGYTF. The DNA for the CDR3 is TGTGCCAGCAACGAGCCAGCGGGACTAGATGGCTACACCTTC.

The chain links TRBV27 to TRBJ2-7; 11 bases match TRBD1. After removal of 5 bases from V and 1 base from J, the junction contained 7 bases not matched to a gene. Germline CDR1 reads MNHEY; CDR2 reads SMNVEV (reference sequence). The CDR3 length is 16 residues. CDR3 in amino acids: CASSPGQGAPSYEQYF. As DNA, the CDR3 is TGTGCCAGCAGTCCCGGACAGGGGGCCCCTTCCTACGAGCAGTACTTC.

The rearrangement joins TRBV5-1 to TRBJ1-2; D uncertain. This CDR3 region has 14 residues. Germline V gene sequence: CDR1 SGHRS, CDR2 YFSETQ. Trimming left V 4 bases short and J 4 bases short, with 14 bases between. CDR3 sequence reads: CASSRRGMSYGYTF. The CDR3 nucleotides read TGCGCCAGCAGCCGCCGAGGGATGAGCTATGGCTACACCTTC.